Shown below are 32 T cell receptor beta chains from a single sample sequenced in a study of shared clonotypes between healthy human individuals. The table came from immunoSEQ multiplex PCR; TCRdb's copy has only in-frame clones and leaves some out. The sample has over a million clones, about 96% seen once. Sequences were obtained from naive CD4+ T cells sorted from blood. The subset here: CD45RA+ positively selected. The receptors stem from a young man in good health.

The rearrangement uses TRBV14 and TRBJ2-1, with 9 bases matching TRBD1. CDR1 and CDR2 (germline): SGHDN, FVKESK. The V gene end was trimmed by 5 bases and the J gene end by 10 bases; junction bases not matched to a gene: 12. CDR3 length equals 15 residues. CDR3 in amino acids: CASSTRDRVGSEQFF. The CDR3 DNA sequence: TGTGCCAGCAGCACCCGGGACAGGGTCGGTTCGGAGCAGTTCTTC.

This chain uses TRBV5-6 with TRBJ2-3, with 10 bases matching TRBD1. Per the germline V gene, CDR1 is SGHDT and CDR2 is YYEEEE. This CDR3 has 15 amino acids. The V segment lost 3 bases and the J segment 3 bases; nucleotides outside the gene matches: 4. The CDR3: CASSSRDRGTDTQYF. DNA of the CDR3: TGTGCCAGCAGCTCCCGGGACAGGGGAACAGATACGCAGTATTTT.

The rearrangement uses TRBV7-8 and TRBJ1-2; 7 bases map to TRBD1. CDR3 length equals 14 residues. Germline V CDR1 and CDR2: SGHVS, FQNEAQ. The ends lost 5 bases at V and 4 bases at J; junction bases unmatched: 7. Here the CDR3 DNA reads TGTGCCAGCAGCACAGGGGAGGGGATCTATGGCTACACCTTC. As protein: CASSTGEGIYGYTF.

The chain has TRBV11-2 and TRBJ2-1, with TRBD2 as a possible D gene (7 bases). Germline values: CDR1 SGHAT, CDR2 FQNNGV. V lost 2 bases to trimming and J lost 6 bases, with 11 bases between them. This CDR3 contains 14 residues. The CDR3 is CASSLIRGGNEQFF. The CDR3 region has the DNA TGTGCCAGCAGCTTAATAAGGGGGGGCAATGAGCAGTTCTTC.

The J gene is TRBJ1-5, the V gene TRBV19; D uncertain. This CDR3 has 11 amino acids. With 8 bases removed from V and 15 bases from J, the gap between germline ends came to 17 bases. Germline loops: CDR1 LNHDA, CDR2 SQIVND (reference sequence). CDR3 protein: CASANVGNLHF. The CDR3 DNA follows: TGTGCCAGTGCAAACGTGGGGAATCTGCATTTT.

The V and J genes are TRBV5-4 and TRBJ1-1, with 9 bases matching TRBD1. CDR3 length: 17 residues. J gave up 4 bases and V 1 base, and 11 bases lay outside the gene matches. Germline CDR1 SGHNT, CDR2 YYREEE (reference sequence). DNA for the CDR3: TGTGCCAGCAGCTTGATTACCGGGACAGGGCGGATCACTGAAGCTTTCTTT. Amino acids: CASSLITGTGRITEAFF.

This chain links TRBV5-1 with TRBJ2-1; tentatively, D is TRBD1 or TRBD2 (5 bases each). From germline, CDR1 is SGHRS and CDR2 YFSETQ. Deletions cut 2 bases from V and 4 bases from J, with 13 bases between. The CDR3 is 15 residues long. The CDR3 nucleotides are TGCGCCAGCAGCTTAATCGGGACGACGTACAATGAGCAGTTCTTC. This codes for CASSLIGTTYNEQFF. The whole variable domain, filled in from reference TRBV5-1 and TRBJ2-1, reads KAGVTQTPRYLIKTRGQQVTLSCSPISGHRSVSWYQQTPGQGLQFLFEYFSETQRNKGNFPGRFSGRQFSNSRSEMNVSTLELGDSALYLCASSLIGTTYNEQFFGPGTRLTVL.

V is TRBV27 and J is TRBJ2-1; TRBD2 matches at 8 bases. Trimming at V came to 5 bases and at J to 6 bases, leaving 9 bases not matched to a gene. Per germline, CDR1 MNHEY and CDR2 SMNVEV (reference sequence). This CDR3 comprises 15 residues. CDR3 DNA: TGTGCCAGCAGTCCCATGAGACTAGCGATCAATGAGCAGTTCTTC. Translation: CASSPMRLAINEQFF.

The genes are TRBV19 and TRBJ1-2; possibly TRBD1 for D (6 bases). Trimming took off 6 bases at V and 3 bases at J, with 14 bases between the two ends. CDR1 and CDR2 (germline): LNHDA, SQIVND (reference sequence). This CDR3 contains 14 residues. The CDR3 region is CASSIQGRDYGYTF. CDR3 sequence (DNA): TGTGCCAGTAGCATCCAGGGGAGAGACTATGGCTACACCTTC.

V is TRBV19 and J is TRBJ2-7; possibly TRBD1 or TRBD2 for D (5 bases each). V dropped 4 bases and J dropped 2 bases, with 15 bases sitting between them. The CDR3 consists of 15 residues. The germline V gene has CDR1 LNHDA and CDR2 SQIVND (reference sequence). CDR3 bases: TGTGCCAGTAGTAACCGGGGCCTGCGAGCCTACGAGCAGTACTTC. This sequence encodes CASSNRGLRAYEQYF. The full variable domain, with the rest looked up from reference TRBV19 and TRBJ2-7, is DGGITQSPKYLFRKEGQNVTLSCEQNLNHDAMYWYRQDPGQGLRLIYYSQIVNDFQKGDIAEGYSVSREKKESFPLTVTSAQKNPTAFYLCASSNRGLRAYEQYFGPGTRLTVT.

The chain links TRBV4-3 to TRBJ2-7; the D call may be TRBD1 or TRBD2 (5 bases each). This CDR3 contains 17 residues. Looked up from germline, CDR1 is LGHNA and CDR2 is YSLEER. V lost 4 bases to trimming and J lost 0 bases, with 19 bases between them. The CDR3 spells CASSRGIGSDSSYEQYF. The CDR3 DNA reads TGCGCCAGCAGCCGGGGGATCGGTAGCGACTCCTCCTACGAGCAGTACTTC.

The V gene is TRBV27, the J gene TRBJ2-5; D ambiguous. Germline CDR1 MNHEY, CDR2 SMNVEV (reference sequence). The CDR3 has 13 residues. Trimming cost V 2 bases and J 7 bases, with 11 bases left between them. The CDR3 DNA sequence: TGTGCCAGCAGTTTAGTCGTTTCCGGGACCCAGTACTTC. Amino acid sequence: CASSLVVSGTQYF.

J is TRBJ1-4 and V is TRBV7-9; D is possibly TRBD1 (5 bases). The CDR3 consists of 15 residues. In germline, CDR1 is SEHNR, CDR2 FQNEAQ (reference sequence). The ends were cut back, 2 bases at V and 0 bases at J, with 7 bases in the middle. CDR3 DNA sequence: TGTGCCAGCAGCTTAATAGGGGCAACTAATGAAAAACTGTTTTTT. This codes for CASSLIGATNEKLFF.

This clone showed up just once. V is TRBV18 and J is TRBJ2-5; 7 positions agree with TRBD2. CDR1 is KGHSH and CDR2 is LQKENI in the germline V gene. The V gene end was trimmed by 3 bases and the J gene end by 9 bases; junction bases not matched to a gene: 1. The CDR3 consists of 11 residues. This chain's CDR3 is CASSPAGAQYF. DNA of the CDR3: TGTGCCAGCTCACCGGCGGGGGCCCAGTACTTC.

J is TRBJ2-1 and V is TRBV18; either TRBD1 or TRBD2 may supply D (5 bases each). Per germline, CDR1 KGHSH and CDR2 LQKENI. The CDR3 sequence is 14 residues long. The V gene lost 4 bases and the J gene lost 10 bases, with 17 bases spanning the gap. The CDR3 here is CASSLSGTSGEQFF. The CDR3 DNA is TGTGCCAGCTCACTTTCCGGGACCTCAGGGGAGCAGTTCTTC.

This chain uses TRBV6-6 with TRBJ2-7; 11 nucleotides line up with TRBD1. The V gene's germline CDR1 is MNHNY and CDR2 SVGAGI (reference sequence). The CDR3 length is 13 residues. The trim removed 5 bases at V and 7 bases at J, leaving 4 bases unmatched. CDR3 loop: CASSGQGASEQYF. The CDR3 DNA follows: TGTGCCAGCAGTGGACAGGGGGCGAGTGAGCAGTACTTC.

The chain links TRBV21-1 to TRBJ2-5; the table gives TRBD1 as D, unverified against the DNA. TRBV21-1 represents a pseudogene. The CDR3 spans 17 residues. CDR3 in amino acids: CASSKSPPTGYVETQYF. CDR3 coding DNA: TGTGCCAGCAGCAAAAGCCCCCCGACAGGGTATGTCGAGACCCAGTACTTC.

As concerns this clone: Other DNA sequences of this sample code for an identical CDR3. The chain joins TRBV28 to TRBJ2-7, with D perhaps assigned TRBD1 or TRBD2 (6 bases each). V shed 3 bases and J shed 4 bases, with 13 bases lying between them. This CDR3 spans 14 amino acids. Germline V lookup: CDR1 MDHEN, CDR2 SYDVKM. This chain's CDR3 is CASSFLGGAYEQYF. In DNA, the CDR3 is TGTGCCAGCAGTTTTCTGGGGGGCGCGTACGAGCAGTACTTC.

About this clone: The sample holds other DNA sequences that translate to the same CDR3. The chain has TRBV10-3 and TRBJ2-3; D gene ambiguous. Germline-derived CDR1 and CDR2 are ENHRY and SYGVKD. The CDR3 loop spans 14 amino acids. Trimming removed 0 bases from V and 0 bases from J, with 4 bases in between. CDR3 bases: TGTGCCATCAGTGAGTCGGCAAGCACAGATACGCAGTATTTT. Translated: CAISESASTDTQYF.

As for this clone: The same CDR3 also results from other DNA sequences found in this sample. The rearrangement joins TRBV15 to TRBJ1-5; D not resolved. The CDR3 is 13 residues long. Trimming removed 0 bases from V and 7 bases from J, with 7 bases in between. Germline V lookup: CDR1 LNHNV, CDR2 YYDKDF (reference sequence). Here the CDR3 reads CATSRDPNQPQHF. Written as DNA, the CDR3 is TGTGCCACCAGCAGAGATCCCAACCAGCCCCAGCATTTT.

V is TRBV29-1 and J is TRBJ2-5; D is possibly TRBD2 (7 bases). Germline values: CDR1 SQVTM, CDR2 ANQGSEA. V lost 7 bases to trimming and J lost 3 bases, with 18 bases between them. The CDR3 runs to 14 residues. CDR3 DNA sequence: TGCAGCGCCCGGGGGGACAATAGGGAAGAGACCCAGTACTTC. This translates into CSARGDNREETQYF. Supplemented by reference TRBV29-1 and TRBJ2-5, the full variable domain reads SAVISQKPSRDICQRGTSLTIQCQVDSQVTMMFWYRQQPGQSLTLIATANQGSEATYESGFVIDKFPISRPNLTFSTLTVSNMSPEDSSIYLCSARGDNREETQYFGPGTRLLVL.

This chain uses TRBV20-1 with TRBJ2-7; either TRBD1 or TRBD2 may supply D (5 bases each). CDR3 length: 11 residues. CDR1 and CDR2 from the germline V gene are DFQATT and SNEGSKA (reference sequence). V lost 5 bases to trimming and J lost 2 bases, with 7 bases between them. The CDR3 DNA follows: TGCAGTGCTCGGGACCCCTACGAGCAGTACTTC. This translates into CSARDPYEQYF.

A single count supports this clone. The gene calls are TRBV10-2 and TRBJ2-7; D not certain. The ends were cut back, 2 bases at V and 2 bases at J, with 1 base in the middle. Germline V gene data show CDR1 as WSHSY and CDR2 as SAAADI. The CDR3 runs to 11 residues. Here the CDR3 DNA reads TGCGCCAGCAGTGAGACCTACGAGCAGTACTTC. This gives the protein CASSETYEQYF.

The CDR3 protein is CASSLTSSDEQYF. The CDR3 DNA is TGTGCCAGCAGCTTAACTTCTAGCGACGAGCAGTACTTC. The V call is TRBV7-3, the J call TRBJ2-7; a possible D gene is TRBD2 (6 bases). The germline V gene has CDR1 SGHTA and CDR2 FQGTGA. V gave up 0 bases and J gave up 5 bases, with 8 bases separating them. The CDR3 is 13 residues long.

The chain uses TRBV11-1 and TRBJ2-1, with D maybe TRBD1 (5 bases). Germline values: CDR1 SGHAT, CDR2 FQDESV (reference sequence). The V end was cut by 5 bases, the J end by 9 bases, with 11 bases between. The CDR3 extends over 12 amino acids. The CDR3 nucleotides are TGTGCCAGCAGCGGTTCAAGGGGTGAGCAGTTCTTC. It specifies CASSGSRGEQFF.

V is TRBV29-1 and J is TRBJ2-6; D gene unclear. Trimming took 5 bases from V and 0 from J, leaving 14 bases between them. The CDR3 has 16 amino acids. Germline V gene lookup returns CDR1 SQVTM and CDR2 ANQGSEA. The CDR3 DNA sequence: TGCAGCGTTACCGCCTCGACGACCTCTGGGGCCAACGTCCTGACTTTC. Its protein is CSVTASTTSGANVLTF.

The chain joins TRBV5-5 to TRBJ1-1, with 10 bases that match TRBD1. This CDR3 region has 18 residues. The V gene's germline CDR1 is SGHKS and CDR2 YYEKEE (reference sequence). V trimming: 2 bases; J trimming: 1 base; junction bases outside the gene matches: 11. The CDR3 sequence: CASSLFGTGVIANTEAFF. DNA for the CDR3: TGTGCCAGCAGCTTATTCGGGACAGGGGTAATTGCGAACACTGAAGCTTTCTTT.

J is TRBJ2-1 and V is TRBV14; D not resolved. CDR3 length equals 16 residues. Looked up from germline, CDR1 is SGHDN and CDR2 is FVKESK. V lost 4 bases and J 7 bases, leaving 20 bases between the germline ends. For the CDR3, the DNA is TGTGCCAGCAGCCTTGCTCCGGGCCTTAAGGTGAATGAGCAGTTCTTC. It is translated as CASSLAPGLKVNEQFF.

This sequence joins TRBV18 and TRBJ2-4; unclear D gene. The germline V gene has CDR1 KGHSH and CDR2 LQKENI. The CDR3 totals 11 residues. Deletions cut 2 bases from V and 6 bases from J, with 2 bases between. In DNA form, the CDR3 reads TGTGCCAGCTCACCAGGAAACATTCAGTACTTC. It encodes CASSPGNIQYF.

This clone was picked up a small number of times. The genes are TRBV29-1 and TRBJ2-7, with TRBD2 matching 9 bases. The CDR3 is 13 amino acids. V gave up 4 bases and J gave up 2 bases; unmatched junction bases: 3. The germline V gene encodes CDR1 SQVTM and CDR2 ANQGSEA. CDR3 sequence: CSVATSGPYEQYF. In nucleotides, the CDR3 is TGCAGCGTTGCCACTAGCGGGCCCTACGAGCAGTACTTC.

The chain links TRBV29-1 to TRBJ2-7; D is possibly TRBD2 (7 bases). V was shortened by 1 base and J by 5 bases, with 15 bases between the two germline ends. This CDR3 is built from 14 residues. CDR1 SQVTM and CDR2 ANQGSEA come from the germline V gene. In DNA form, the CDR3 reads TGCAGCGTTGAAGGGGGGGCGGGAGCGAACGAGCAGTACTTC. Residues: CSVEGGAGANEQYF.

The CDR3 sequence is CASSAPQGGPRYGYTF. DNA of the CDR3: TGTGCCAGCAGCGCCCCACAGGGGGGGCCTCGCTATGGCTACACCTTC. V is TRBV5-4 and J is TRBJ1-2; 8 nucleotides align to TRBD1. The junction had 12 bases not matched to a gene; V was cut back by 4 bases and J by 4 bases. The CDR3 consists of 16 residues. Per germline, CDR1 SGHNT and CDR2 YYREEE (reference sequence).